These 14 T cell receptor beta chains came from one sample sequenced in a study of human T cells and chemical hapten exposure. The time point denotes: patch test 1, 2 weeks after DPC sensitization. The treatment is: therapeutic diphenylcyclopropenone sensitization with weekly scalp DPC. TCRdb processed the RACE reads anew with MiXCR; each CDR3 protein has one entry. The table shows 80,000 or so distinct CDR3 sequences, with roughly 10% occurring only once. The material sequenced was whole blood, taken in connection with sensitization to the hapten diphenylcyclopropenone (DPC). The receptors stem from a woman aged 45-59 years with alopecia areata. Some clones in this sample may be carry-over from other donors' samples.

This clonotype has ten or more counts. The chain uses TRBV4-2 and TRBJ2-2; D gene ambiguous. CDR1 LGHNA and CDR2 YNFKEQ come from the germline V gene. CDR3 length: 16 amino acids. Between the trimmed V and J ends, which lost 3 bases and 4 bases, there was a span of 15 bases. The CDR3 is CASSQASPLGTGELFF. The CDR3, as DNA: TGTGCCAGCAGCCAGGCGAGCCCATTGGGCACCGGGGAGCTGTTTTTT.

This clonotype came up many times. V is TRBV7-6 and J is TRBJ1-1; tentatively, D is TRBD1 (6 bases). CDR3 length equals 15 residues. Germline V CDR1 and CDR2: SGHVS, FNYEAQ. V gave up 2 bases and J gave up 1 base, with 11 bases separating them. CDR3 sequence reads: CASSLRGTPNTEAFF. CDR3 sequence (DNA): TGTGCCAGCAGCTTACGCGGGACACCGAACACTGAAGCTTTCTTT.

On this clonotype itself: The junction departs from germline at one end; a sequencing error may be responsible. The CDR3 region has the DNA TGTGTCAGCAGCTTAACGCTCACCGGGGAGCTGTTTTTT. Its protein product is CVSSLTLTGELFF. J is TRBJ2-2 and V is TRBV7-9, with no clear D. The CDR3 totals 13 residues. Germline V CDR1 and CDR2: SEHNR, FQNEAQ (reference sequence).

This clonotype was seen at least ten times. The V gene is TRBV5-1, the J gene TRBJ1-2, with D unclear. CDR1 is SGHRS, CDR2 YFSETQ, per germline. The ends were cut back, 2 bases at V and 3 bases at J, with 11 bases in the middle. This CDR3 has 14 residues. The CDR3 sequence is CASSFQDGDYGYTF. The DNA of the CDR3 is TGCGCCAGCAGCTTCCAAGACGGGGACTATGGCTACACCTTC.

In DNA form, the CDR3 reads TGTGCCAGCAGCTTATATGGGTCGGCGCAGAAGAGCTCCTACAATGAGCAGTTCTTC. It encodes CASSLYGSAQKSSYNEQFF. The chain carries TRBV7-9 and TRBJ2-1; no firm D call. This CDR3 comprises 19 residues. The V and J ends lost 2 bases and 0 bases respectively, with 20 bases between them. Looked up from germline, CDR1 is SEHNR and CDR2 is FQNEAQ (reference sequence).

The chain couples TRBV28 to TRBJ1-1; unclear D gene. CDR1 and CDR2 from the germline V gene are MDHEN and SYDVKM. The V end lost 7 bases, the J end lost 1 base, and 19 bases lay between the germline ends. CDR3 length: 16 residues. Here the CDR3 reads CASTLLGGQQNTEAFF. CDR3 in DNA: TGTGCCAGCACTCTTCTGGGCGGGCAGCAGAACACTGAAGCTTTCTTT.

This clonotype was observed a few times. This chain joins TRBV18 and TRBJ1-1, with D unresolved. Deletions cut 4 bases from V and 0 bases from J, with 9 bases between. Germline V gives CDR1 KGHSH, CDR2 LQKENI. This CDR3 region has 14 residues. CDR3: CASSQAGVNTEAFF. CDR3 sequence (DNA): TGTGCCAGCTCACAAGCGGGAGTGAACACTGAAGCTTTCTTT.

This clonotype was recorded many times. This chain joins TRBV20-1 and TRBJ1-2, with a tentative D call TRBD1 (6 bases). Germline V lookup: CDR1 DFQATT, CDR2 SNEGSKA (reference sequence). Between the trimmed V and J ends, which lost 5 bases and 6 bases, there was a span of 13 bases. CDR3 size: 12 residues. The DNA of the CDR3 is TGCAGTGCTCCCTTGGGGGCGAATGGCTACACCTTC. Its protein is CSAPLGANGYTF.

The sample holds many counts of this clonotype. V is TRBV3-1 and J is TRBJ2-7; TRBD2 matches 7 bases. CDR3 length equals 11 residues. The V gene's germline CDR1 is LGHDT and CDR2 YNNKEL (reference sequence). The junction had 4 bases not matched to a gene; V was cut back by 1 base and J by 13 bases. CDR3 loop: CASSQGLAEYF. CDR3 nucleotide sequence: TGTGCCAGCAGCCAAGGGCTAGCGGAATACTTC.

This clonotype was recorded at least ten times. V usage is TRBV7-2 and J usage is TRBJ2-1, with 11 bases that match TRBD2. The germline V gene encodes CDR1 SGHTA and CDR2 FQGNSA. Losses at the gene ends were 4 bases for V and 6 bases for J; bases not matched to a gene: 8. The CDR3 runs to 16 residues. CDR3 loop: CASSSFGTSGSNEQFF. The DNA for the CDR3 is TGTGCCAGCAGCTCCTTCGGGACTAGCGGTAGCAATGAGCAGTTCTTC.

V is TRBV4-2 and J is TRBJ1-2; unclear D gene. The CDR3 has 14 amino acids. CDR1 is LGHNA, CDR2 YNFKEQ, per germline. The V gene lost 0 bases and the J gene lost 4 bases, with 9 bases spanning the gap. The DNA of the CDR3 is TGTGCCAGCAGCCAAGATATGGTTTCCTATGGCTACACCTTC. Translating gives CASSQDMVSYGYTF.

This clonotype was detected only a few times. The chain couples TRBV10-2 to TRBJ2-7, with D unclear. V lost 1 base and J 3 bases, leaving 10 bases between the germline ends. The CDR3 runs 14 residues. CDR1 is WSHSY and CDR2 is SAAADI in the germline V gene. The CDR3 nucleotides read TGCGCCAGCAGTGAGTTTAACAGATTCTACGAGCAGTACTTC. Translated, it gives CASSEFNRFYEQYF.

This clonotype showed up many times. The rearrangement joins TRBV20-1 to TRBJ1-5, with D hard to call. The V gene's germline CDR1 is DFQATT and CDR2 SNEGSKA (reference sequence). Trimming left V 0 bases short and J 2 bases short, with 11 bases between. The CDR3 contains 15 residues. CDR3 residues: CSARDRGAGNQPQHF. CDR3 DNA sequence: TGCAGTGCTAGAGATCGGGGTGCGGGCAATCAGCCCCAGCATTTT.

This clonotype was counted a few times. The gene calls are TRBV20-1 and TRBJ2-5, with 8 bases aligning to TRBD2. CDR1 is DFQATT, CDR2 SNEGSKA, per germline (reference sequence). V was pared by 1 base and J by 0 bases, with 4 bases of the junction left unmatched. The CDR3 consists of 15 residues. CDR3: CSARVWRGDQETQYF. CDR3 nucleotide sequence: TGCAGTGCTAGAGTTTGGCGGGGGGACCAAGAGACCCAGTACTTC.